A selection of T cell receptor beta chains follows, all from one sample in a study of T-cell reconstitution after alpha-beta-depleted transplantation in children. TCRdb redid the calling of the PCR reads with MiXCR, one entry per CDR3 protein. The profile shows around 580,000 distinct CDR3 sequences, over 20% of them singletons. This material consisted of PBMCs, taken before TCRalphabeta/CD19-depleted stem cell transplant. The receptors here all came from a boy less than two years old with Wiskott-Aldrich syndrome, due to receive a stem cell transplant. CDR3s include the opening cysteine and the closing phenylalanine or tryptophan. Each record gives: clone size, J gene, V gene, D gene, CDR3 protein, CDR3 DNA. D genes are given only for firm matches. Only some rows state a clone size, as once, few, many or a class for expanded clones.

many	TRBJ2-3	TRBV5-1	TRBD2	CASDTSSGTRSNTQYF	TGCGCCAGCGACACCTCCTCCGGGACTAGATCAAATACGCAGTATTTT
NA	TRBJ2-1	TRBV7-2	TRBD2	CASKSGREYNEQFF	TGTGCCAGCAAAAGCGGGAGAGAGTACAATGAGCAGTTCTTC
NA	TRBJ1-2	TRBV5-1	NA	CASSSTAPNYGYTF	TGCGCCAGCAGCTCGACAGCTCCTAACTATGGCTACACCTTC
NA	TRBJ2-3	TRBV20-1	TRBD2	CSALGLAASTDTQYF	TGCAGTGCCTTGGGACTAGCGGCCAGCACAGATACGCAGTATTTT
many	TRBJ2-1	TRBV12-3/TRBV12-4	TRBD1	CASSPGTGVYNEQFF	TGTGCCAGCAGTCCCGGGACAGGGGTGTACAATGAGCAGTTCTTC
NA	TRBJ2-7	TRBV5-1	NA	CASSLETGFYEQYF	TGCGCCAGCAGCTTGGAAACAGGGTTTTACGAGCAGTACTTC
few	TRBJ2-5	TRBV5-1	TRBD2	CASSFQTSGGAYQETQYF	TGCGCCAGCAGCTTCCAGACTAGCGGAGGGGCGTACCAAGAGACCCAGTACTTC
few	TRBJ2-1	TRBV29-1	NA	CSVRRKGIPSYNEQFF	TGCAGCGTTAGGAGGAAGGGAATCCCCTCCTACAATGAGCAGTTCTTC
NA	TRBJ2-7	TRBV6-1	NA	CASTKNRGGGEQYF	TGTGCCAGCACTAAAAACAGGGGAGGTGGCGAGCAGTACTTC
few	TRBJ2-3	TRBV7-6	TRBD1	CASSRDRGTQYF	TGTGCCAGCAGCCGGGACAGGGGTACGCAGTATTTT
few	TRBJ2-5	TRBV29-1	TRBD2	CSGETSRETQYF	TGCAGCGGGGAGACTAGCCGAGAGACCCAGTACTTC
NA	TRBJ2-2	TRBV6-1	NA	CASRLRGGTGELFF	TGTGCCAGCAGGCTAAGGGGGGGTACCGGGGAGCTGTTTTTT
few	TRBJ2-4	TRBV27	NA	CASSSPVGGNIQYF	TGTGCCAGCAGTTCCCCGGTAGGGGGAAACATTCAGTACTTC
NA	TRBJ2-7	TRBV27	NA	CASSPPGTYSYEQYF	TGTGCCAGCAGTCCCCCCGGGACCTACTCCTACGAGCAGTACTTC
few	TRBJ1-5	TRBV27	NA	CASSRRGVSSNQPQHF	TGTGCCAGCAGTAGGAGAGGAGTTAGTAGCAATCAGCCCCAGCATTTT
NA	TRBJ1-2	TRBV20-1	TRBD1	CSARDVQGNGYTF	TGCAGTGCTAGAGATGTACAGGGGAATGGCTACACCTTC
NA	TRBJ2-5	TRBV7-9	TRBD2	CANADGELAEIQETQYF	TGTGCCAACGCGGACGGCGAACTAGCGGAGATCCAAGAGACCCAGTACTTC
NA	TRBJ2-2	TRBV5-1	NA	CASSPAAGPTGELFF	TGCGCCAGCAGCCCAGCGGCAGGGCCCACCGGGGAGCTGTTTTTT
few	TRBJ2-1	TRBV20-1	TRBD2	CSASAGRAGYEQFF	TGCAGTGCTAGTGCCGGGAGGGCCGGCTATGAGCAGTTCTTC
few	TRBJ2-3	TRBV27	NA	CASSPLHSDRGTDTQYF	TGTGCCAGCAGTCCCCTTCACTCCGATCGGGGCACAGATACGCAGTATTTT
NA	TRBJ1-2	TRBV5-1	TRBD1	CASSLEGQPYYGYTF	TGCGCCAGCAGCTTGGAGGGACAGCCCTACTATGGCTACACCTTC
few	TRBJ2-1	TRBV11-2	TRBD2	CASSLDSGRASYNEQFF	TGTGCCAGCAGCTTAGATAGCGGGAGGGCCTCCTACAATGAGCAGTTCTTC